One sample yielded the 15 T cell receptor beta chains listed below, sequenced in a study of blood T cell repertoires in COVID-19. Produced via immunoSEQ multiplex PCR; TCRdb's table is partial and in-frame only. The table has roughly 120,000 clones, around 76% seen once; the top ten hold about 5.5%. Material: peripheral blood. Receptors were obtained from an elderly man with COVID-19, enrolled during active disease.

This chain connects TRBV19 to TRBJ2-2; tentatively, D is TRBD2 (5 bases). The CDR3 consists of 16 residues. Per germline, CDR1 LNHDA and CDR2 SQIVND (reference sequence). Between the trimmed V and J ends, which lost 6 bases and 5 bases, there was a span of 19 bases. CDR3 bases: TGTGCCAGTAGGCCAGCTCAAGTCTCGGGGACCGGGGAGCTGTTTTTT. Its protein is CASRPAQVSGTGELFF.

The chain couples TRBV5-4 to TRBJ2-7, with D perhaps matching TRBD1 (6 bases). This CDR3 comprises 14 residues. Germline lookup yields CDR1 SGHNT and CDR2 YYREEE (reference sequence). Trimming pared 4 bases from V and 3 bases from J, leaving 14 bases between. The CDR3 reads CASSRGQFSYEQYF. In DNA, the CDR3 is TGTGCCAGCAGCCGCGGACAGTTCAGCTACGAGCAGTACTTC.

The V call is TRBV5-1, the J call TRBJ1-6, with D hard to call. V was shortened by 0 bases and J by 10 bases, with 8 bases between the two germline ends. Per germline, CDR1 SGHRS and CDR2 YFSETQ. The CDR3 has 13 residues. The CDR3 region has the DNA TGCGCCAGCAGCTTGGTTACAGACTCACCCCTCCACTTT. Protein: CASSLVTDSPLHF.

The V and J genes are TRBV13 and TRBJ2-2, with 13 bases lining up with TRBD2. CDR1 is PRHDT and CDR2 is FYEKMQ in the germline V gene (reference sequence). This CDR3 spans 17 amino acids. V shed 5 bases and J 0 bases; nucleotides not matched to a gene: 3. The CDR3 protein is CASSQGLAGTNTGELFF. CDR3 bases: TGTGCCAGCAGCCAGGGACTAGCGGGAACGAACACCGGGGAGCTGTTTTTT. The complete variable domain, with remaining parts taken from reference TRBV13 and TRBJ2-2, reads AAGVIQSPRHLIKEKRETATLKCYPIPRHDTVYWYQQGPGQDPQFLISFYEKMQSDKGSIPDRFSAQQFSDYHSELNMSSLELGDSALYFCASSQGLAGTNTGELFFGEGSRLTVL.

The chain is built from TRBV28 and TRBJ2-7; D is undetermined. Germline V gives CDR1 MDHEN, CDR2 SYDVKM. The CDR3 is 13 amino acids. Trimming shortened V by 3 bases and J by 6 bases, and 12 bases separated the two germline ends. CDR3 coding DNA: TGTGCCAGCAGTTTCCCAGGCCGAAGCGAGCAGTACTTC. Its translation is CASSFPGRSEQYF.

This clone has only a few counts. V usage is TRBV19 and J usage is TRBJ1-5; 10 bases align to TRBD1. CDR1 LNHDA and CDR2 SQIVND come from the germline V gene (reference sequence). The V segment lost 7 bases and the J segment 4 bases; nucleotides outside the gene matches: 7. The CDR3 is 15 residues long. CDR3 in DNA: TGTGCCAGTACATCTTGGGACAGGGGTAATCAGCCCCAGCATTTT. It specifies CASTSWDRGNQPQHF.

The chain combines TRBV5-4 with TRBJ2-5; 7 bases match TRBD1. With 4 bases clipped from V and 8 bases from J, the junction kept 17 bases outside the gene matches. This CDR3 is 16 amino acids long. Per the germline V gene, CDR1 is SGHNT and CDR2 is YYREEE (reference sequence). The CDR3 sequence: CASSPGTARVGVTQYF. DNA of the CDR3: TGTGCCAGCAGCCCGGGGACAGCGAGAGTGGGGGTTACCCAGTACTTC.

This clone was observed a single time. The chain carries TRBV19 and TRBJ2-5; 7 bases are shared with TRBD2. The CDR3 runs to 13 residues. CDR1 and CDR2 (germline): LNHDA, SQIVND (reference sequence). The V gene end was trimmed by 6 bases and the J gene end by 2 bases; junction bases not matched to a gene: 3. The CDR3 DNA reads as TGTGCCAGTAGACTCGGGGGGCAAGAGACCCAGTACTTC. Translating gives CASRLGGQETQYF.

V gene TRBV18 combines with J gene TRBJ1-2; TRBD1 aligns across 11 bases. The germline CDR1 and CDR2 sequences are KGHSH and LQKENI. The V segment lost 3 bases and the J segment 8 bases; nucleotides outside the gene matches: 11. The CDR3 extends over 16 amino acids. The DNA of the CDR3 is TGTGCCAGCTCACCCATAAACGGACAGGGGGCGCTGGGCTACACCTTC. Translated, it gives CASSPINGQGALGYTF.

CDR3 DNA: TGTGCCAGCAGTTTTCAGTTGAACACTGAAGCTTTCTTT. Translation gives CASSFQLNTEAFF. This chain connects TRBV28 to TRBJ1-1; the D is unclear. The CDR3 loop spans 13 amino acids. V lost 3 bases, J lost 0 bases, and 5 bases lay in between. CDR1 and CDR2 (germline): MDHEN, SYDVKM.

The rearrangement joins TRBV7-9 to TRBJ1-2, with D maybe TRBD1 (5 bases). Trimming removed 2 bases at V and 2 bases at J, with 9 bases between. The CDR3 spans 14 residues. In germline, CDR1 is SEHNR, CDR2 FQNEAQ (reference sequence). CDR3 residues: CASSLSGTNYGYTF. CDR3 in DNA: TGTGCCAGCAGCTTAAGCGGGACGAACTATGGCTACACCTTC.

This chain joins TRBV6-5 and TRBJ2-5, with D possibly being TRBD1 (6 bases). The CDR3 length is 14 residues. Germline loops: CDR1 MNHEY, CDR2 SVGAGI. Trimming pared 4 bases from V and 5 bases from J, leaving 14 bases between. CDR3 DNA sequence: TGTGCCAGCAGTTGGCAGGGGCGCGTGGAGACCCAGTACTTC. This gives the protein CASSWQGRVETQYF.

This chain connects TRBV5-1 to TRBJ2-3, with 9 bases matching TRBD2. The junction had 2 bases not matched to a gene; V was cut back by 5 bases and J by 1 base. Germline V lookup: CDR1 SGHRS, CDR2 YFSETQ. This CDR3 contains 14 residues. The chain's CDR3 is CASRTSGGTDTQYF. CDR3 DNA: TGCGCCAGCAGGACTAGCGGAGGCACAGATACGCAGTATTTT.

As DNA, the CDR3 is TGTGCCAGCACGGTATGGGCAGGCAAAGGAGGCTACACCTTC. It translates to CASTVWAGKGGYTF. The chain uses TRBV28 and TRBJ1-2, with no clear D. V was pared by 7 bases and J by 8 bases, with 20 bases between. Germline CDR1 is MDHEN and CDR2 is SYDVKM. This CDR3 has 14 amino acids.

This chain uses TRBV7-9 with TRBJ1-1; maybe TRBD1 (6 bases). The CDR3 consists of 13 residues. V was pared by 8 bases and J by 1 base, with 11 bases between. In germline, CDR1 is SEHNR, CDR2 FQNEAQ (reference sequence). The DNA for the CDR3 is TGTGCCAGCGGCGACAGGTCGAACACTGAAGCTTTCTTT. Its protein product is CASGDRSNTEAFF.